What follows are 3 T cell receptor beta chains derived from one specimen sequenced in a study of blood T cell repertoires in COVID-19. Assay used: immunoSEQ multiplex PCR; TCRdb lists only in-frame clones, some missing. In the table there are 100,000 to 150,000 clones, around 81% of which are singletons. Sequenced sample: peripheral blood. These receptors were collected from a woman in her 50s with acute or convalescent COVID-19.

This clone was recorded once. For the CDR3, the DNA is TGTGCCAGCAGTTCCCGGACAGTTAGTAATCAGCCCCAGCATTTT. Amino acids: CASSSRTVSNQPQHF. This rearrangement joins TRBV28 to TRBJ1-5, with D perhaps matching TRBD1 (6 bases). Per the germline V gene, CDR1 is MDHEN and CDR2 is SYDVKM. Trimming shortened V by 4 bases and J by 4 bases, and 14 bases separated the two germline ends. The CDR3 covers 15 residues.

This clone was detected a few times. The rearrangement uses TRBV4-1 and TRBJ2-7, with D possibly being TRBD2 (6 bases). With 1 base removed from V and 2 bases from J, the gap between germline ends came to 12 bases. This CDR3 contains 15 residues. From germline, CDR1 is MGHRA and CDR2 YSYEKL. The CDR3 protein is CASSQGGGMTYEQYF. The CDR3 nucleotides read TGCGCCAGCAGCCAAGGTGGGGGGATGACCTACGAGCAGTACTTC.

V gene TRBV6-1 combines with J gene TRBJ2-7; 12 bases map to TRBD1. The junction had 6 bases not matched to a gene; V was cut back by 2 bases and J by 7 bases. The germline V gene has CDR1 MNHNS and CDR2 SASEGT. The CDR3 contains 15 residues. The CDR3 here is CASSERGQGAGEQYF. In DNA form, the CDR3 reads TGTGCCAGCAGTGAACGGGGACAGGGGGCTGGGGAGCAGTACTTC.